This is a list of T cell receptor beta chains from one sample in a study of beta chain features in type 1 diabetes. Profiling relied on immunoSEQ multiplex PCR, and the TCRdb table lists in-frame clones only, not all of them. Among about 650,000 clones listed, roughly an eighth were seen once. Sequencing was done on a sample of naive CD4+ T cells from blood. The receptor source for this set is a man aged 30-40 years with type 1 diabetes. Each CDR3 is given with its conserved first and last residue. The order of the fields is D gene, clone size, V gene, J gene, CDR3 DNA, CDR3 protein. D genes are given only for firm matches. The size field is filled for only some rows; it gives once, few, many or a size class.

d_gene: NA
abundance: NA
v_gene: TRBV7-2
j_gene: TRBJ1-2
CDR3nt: TGTGCCAGCAGCTTATACCGCGGGGAGGACTATGGCTACACCTTC
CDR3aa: CASSLYRGEDYGYTF

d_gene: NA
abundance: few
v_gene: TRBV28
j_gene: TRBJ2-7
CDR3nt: TGTGCCAGCAGCACTACACGGGGTAGCGCCTACGAGCAGTACTTC
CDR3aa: CASSTTRGSAYEQYF

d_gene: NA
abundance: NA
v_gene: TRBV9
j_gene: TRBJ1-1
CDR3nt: TGTGCCAGCAGCCCGCAGGGAAGGTTTGAAGCTTTCTTT
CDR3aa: CASSPQGRFEAFF

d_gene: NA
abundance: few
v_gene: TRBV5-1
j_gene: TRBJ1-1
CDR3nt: TGCGCCAGCAGCTTGATGCTCCCGGGTCCGGGAACTGAAGCTTTCTTT
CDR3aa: CASSLMLPGPGTEAFF

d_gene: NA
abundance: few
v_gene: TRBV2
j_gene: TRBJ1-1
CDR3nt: TGTGCCAGCATTCCGACCCTCCTTCGTGAAGCTTTCTTT
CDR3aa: CASIPTLLREAFF

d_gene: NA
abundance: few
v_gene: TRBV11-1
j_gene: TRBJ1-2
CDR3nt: TGTGCCAGCAGCCCCGGACAGCATGGCTACACCTTC
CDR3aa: CASSPGQHGYTF

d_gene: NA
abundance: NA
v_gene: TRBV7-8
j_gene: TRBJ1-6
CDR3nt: TGTGCCAGCAGCCCTACGGCGGGGAATTCACCCCTCCACTTT
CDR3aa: CASSPTAGNSPLHF

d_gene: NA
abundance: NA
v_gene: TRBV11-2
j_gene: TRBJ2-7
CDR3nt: TGTGCCAGCAGCTTCCAGGGGTACGAGCAGTACTTC
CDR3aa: CASSFQGYEQYF

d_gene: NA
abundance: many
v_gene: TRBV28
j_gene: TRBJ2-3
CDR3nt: TGTGCCAGCAGTTCAGCCCAGGGCGCAGATACGCAGTATTTT
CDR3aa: CASSSAQGADTQYF

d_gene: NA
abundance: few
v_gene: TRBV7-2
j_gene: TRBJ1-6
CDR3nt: TGTGCCAGCAGCCTAAGGCAGGGAACAGAGAATTCACCCCTCCACTTT
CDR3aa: CASSLRQGTENSPLHF

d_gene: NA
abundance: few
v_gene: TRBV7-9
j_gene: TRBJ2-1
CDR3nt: TGTGCCAGCAGCTTAGCGCCGGGCTTCGGTGTCAATGAGCAGTTCTTC
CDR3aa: CASSLAPGFGVNEQFF

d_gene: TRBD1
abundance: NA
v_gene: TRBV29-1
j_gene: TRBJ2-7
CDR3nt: TGCAGCGTCCGTCACGGGACAGGGGGCTCCTACGAGCAGTACTTC
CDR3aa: CSVRHGTGGSYEQYF

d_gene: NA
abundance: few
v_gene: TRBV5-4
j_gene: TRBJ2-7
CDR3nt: TGTGCCAGCAGCTTGTTGGCCGGCTCCTACGAGCAGTACTTC
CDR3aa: CASSLLAGSYEQYF

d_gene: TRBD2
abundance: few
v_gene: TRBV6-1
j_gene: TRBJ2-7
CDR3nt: TGTGCCAGCTGCTTGACTAGCCACTCCTACGAGCAGTACTTC
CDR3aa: CASCLTSHSYEQYF

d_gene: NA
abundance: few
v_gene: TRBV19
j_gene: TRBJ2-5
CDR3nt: TGTGCCAGTAGTATAAGGACGGGGACTCACGAGACCCAGTACTTC
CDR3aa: CASSIRTGTHETQYF

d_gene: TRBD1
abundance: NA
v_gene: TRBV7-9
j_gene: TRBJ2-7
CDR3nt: TGTGCCAGCAGCCCTGGACAGGGAACCTACGAGCAGTACTTC
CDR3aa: CASSPGQGTYEQYF

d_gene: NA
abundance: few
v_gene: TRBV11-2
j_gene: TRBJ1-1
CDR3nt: TGTGCCAGCAGCTTAGGGCCAGGGAACACTGAAGCTTTCTTT
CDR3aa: CASSLGPGNTEAFF

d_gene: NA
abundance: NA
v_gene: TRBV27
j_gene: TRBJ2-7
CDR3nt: TGTGCCAGCAGTCCCAGTACCCCTTACGAGCAGTACTTC
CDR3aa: CASSPSTPYEQYF

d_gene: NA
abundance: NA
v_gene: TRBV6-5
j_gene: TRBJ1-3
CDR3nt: TGTGCCAGCAGTCGTCAGGGAAAGTTCGGAAACACCATATATTTT
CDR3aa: CASSRQGKFGNTIYF

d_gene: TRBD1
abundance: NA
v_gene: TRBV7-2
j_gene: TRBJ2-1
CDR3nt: TGTGCCAGCAGCTTAGGGCGCCCGGGACAGCTATACAATGAGCAGTTCTTC
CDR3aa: CASSLGRPGQLYNEQFF

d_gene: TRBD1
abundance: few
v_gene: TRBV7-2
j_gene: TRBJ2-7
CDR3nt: TGTGCCAGCAGCTTTCCCGGCCCAGGCAGGGGGCGTGTCGAGCAGTACTTC
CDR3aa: CASSFPGPGRGRVEQYF

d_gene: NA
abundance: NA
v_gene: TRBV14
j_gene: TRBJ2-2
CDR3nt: TGTGCCAGCAGCCAATTTTCGGCCGCGAACACCGGGGAGCTGTTTTTT
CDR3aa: CASSQFSAANTGELFF

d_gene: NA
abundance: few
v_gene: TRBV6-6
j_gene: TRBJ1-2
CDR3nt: TGTGCCAGCACCGGGACTGCTCCCTATGGCTACACCTTC
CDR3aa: CASTGTAPYGYTF

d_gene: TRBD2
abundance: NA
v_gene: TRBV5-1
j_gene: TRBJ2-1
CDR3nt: TGCGCCAGCAGCTACCGTTTAGCGGGGACCGCCCACAATGAGCAGTTCTTC
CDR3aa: CASSYRLAGTAHNEQFF

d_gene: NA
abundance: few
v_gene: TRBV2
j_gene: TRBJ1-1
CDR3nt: TGTGCCAGCTACGAGTGGGGCACTGAAGCTTTCTTT
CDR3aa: CASYEWGTEAFF

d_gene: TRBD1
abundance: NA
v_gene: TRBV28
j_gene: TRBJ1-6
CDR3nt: TGTGCCAGCAGTCCCCTCGACAGGGGAAGGTCACCCCTCCACTTT
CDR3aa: CASSPLDRGRSPLHF

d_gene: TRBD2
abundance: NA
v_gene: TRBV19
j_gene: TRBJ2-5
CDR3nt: TGTGCCAGTAGTACGGGACTAGCGGGGTCTCTCGGGGAGACCCAGTACTTC
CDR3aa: CASSTGLAGSLGETQYF